This T cell receptor beta chain was sequenced in a study of blood T cell repertoires in COVID-19 (dated by TCRdb to about 2020). Regarding the complete study: The collaborator samples originated in the United States, Italy and Spain and spanned the acute and convalescent phases of COVID-19. Sample metadata almost always included a de-identified subject ID, COVID-19 status, age in years and sex. Samples came from the ongoing ImmuneRACE study (first 160 participants) plus 1,254 subjects from 6 global collaborators. The dataset comprised deeply sampled blood TCRbeta repertoires from subjects exposed to, actively infected with, or recovered from COVID-19. The prospective study material was composed of cDNA or gDNA derived from T cells, B-cell-depleted T cells, or PBMCs. The repertoires were made available in a free public database intended to serve as a resource for research on the immune response to SARS-CoV-2. Where available, HLA class I and class II types were taken from metadata supplied by the sample provider and were not determined by assay-based typing. General conclusions and limits of the study: The quantity of clinical and demographic metadata differed by source and by participant and was supplied without curation.

TCRbeta CDR3 regions were amplified from genomic DNA by means of the immunoSEQ Assay, a bias-controlled multiplex PCR. The authors processed their data as follows. Within the assay, amplification of reference gene primers was used to estimate how many nucleated cells each sample contained. To quantify the absolute abundance of each unique TCRbeta CDR3 rearrangement, sequence reads were collapsed and filtered. For each sample, productive Simpson clonality was calculated by taking the square root of Simpson's diversity index across productive rearrangements. TCRdb limited this immuneACCESS table to in-frame rearrangements with V and J called. A share of clones is missing; checked studies link under half to unresolved V genes, and the rest is unexplained. V and J calls and clone size are given by that table; D and trimming were obtained from the DNA. The sample includes over 200,000 clones, with 90% to 95% observed a single time. The top ten clonotypes cover approximately 0.77% of the sample.

The germline ends are 18 bases apart after V is trimmed by 0 bases and J by 3 bases. Reading from cysteine to phenylalanine, the CDR3 counts 17 amino acids. CDR3 DNA is the only sequence kept; it has 51 bases, read in frame from the first base. From a lookup of the germline V gene, CDR1 and CDR2 are MGHRA and YSYEKL. On this clone: The clone's antigen remains unknown. Within one base of it there is no much larger clone, and no base qualities were kept.

One collaborating source in Seattle enrolled patients while the patients were actively infected and followed the patients over time throughout the course of disease. Whole blood was collected in K2EDTA tubes by collaborating institutions according to the institutions' own protocols. For TCRbeta analysis, collaborator samples were shipped as frozen whole blood, as isolated PBMCs, or as DNA extracted from either sample type. The specimen was peripheral blood. The rearranged segments are TRBV4-1 and TRBJ2-7; TRBD2 is a weak D gene call, 7 bases matching. The receptor was isolated from a man between 60 and 70 years old with COVID-19, enrolled during active disease. The DNA sequence is TGCGCCAGCAGCCAAGATCTCGGGGGGCGAATGGACTACGAGCAGTACTTC. Its amino acids are CASSQDLGGRMDYEQYF.